A selection of T cell receptor beta chains follows, all from one sample in a study of T cell responses to AZD1222 COVID-19 vaccine. Profiling relied on immunoSEQ multiplex PCR, and the TCRdb table lists in-frame clones only, not all of them. The sample shows about 130,000 clones, about 89% of them seen only once. Specimen: peripheral blood, collected on day 0 of AZD1222 vaccination. These receptors came from an adult in good health. CDR3s include the opening cysteine and the closing phenylalanine or tryptophan. D genes are given only for firm matches. Where a row states a size, it is once, few, many or the class of an expanded clone; other rows omit it.

>TRBV9|NA|TRBJ2-1|TRBD2
CASSVEAGGRYNEQFF
TGTGCCAGCAGCGTTGAAGCGGGGGGACGGTACAATGAGCAGTTCTTC
>TRBV2|NA|TRBJ2-2|NA
CASRVEGNTGELFF
TGTGCCAGCAGGGTTGAAGGGAACACCGGGGAGCTGTTTTTT
>TRBV5-6|NA|TRBJ2-5|TRBD2
CATHPLASGDTRQETQYF
TGTGCCACCCATCCTTTGGCTAGCGGGGACACCCGGCAAGAGACCCAGTACTTC
>TRBV7-6|NA|TRBJ2-5|NA
CASRAGSLETQYF
TGTGCCAGCAGGGCCGGGTCCTTGGAGACCCAGTACTTC
>TRBV6-6|once|TRBJ1-1|TRBD1
CASRYRDRGSEAFF
TGTGCCAGCAGGTACCGGGACAGGGGCTCAGAAGCTTTCTTT
>TRBV5-1|NA|TRBJ2-3|NA
CASSPPGPAGHTDTQYF
TGCGCCAGCAGTCCGCCGGGCCCCGCAGGACATACAGATACGCAGTATTTT
>TRBV14|NA|TRBJ2-7|NA
CASSRRQGLGSYEQYF
TGTGCCAGCAGCCGTAGGCAAGGGTTAGGATCCTACGAGCAGTACTTC
>TRBV5-4|NA|TRBJ2-1|TRBD1
CASSPHPPGQGYNEQFF
TGTGCCAGCAGCCCCCACCCCCCGGGACAGGGATACAATGAGCAGTTCTTC
>TRBV11-2|many|TRBJ2-1|NA
CASSFREKAHEQFF
TGTGCCAGCAGCTTCCGGGAGAAGGCCCATGAGCAGTTCTTC
>TRBV19|NA|TRBJ1-4|TRBD1
CASSPLGQAATNEKLFF
TGTGCCAGTAGTCCCTTGGGACAGGCTGCAACTAATGAAAAACTGTTTTTT
>TRBV6-5|NA|TRBJ1-2|NA
CASSPQLGSGDGYTF
TGTGCCAGCAGTCCCCAGTTAGGGTCAGGGGATGGCTACACCTTC
>TRBV4-1|once|TRBJ2-1|TRBD1
CASSHPGTDNEQFF
TGCGCCAGCAGCCACCCCGGGACAGACAATGAGCAGTTCTTC
>TRBV7-9|NA|TRBJ1-2|TRBD1
CASATPGQASYGYTF
TGTGCCAGCGCAACACCGGGACAGGCGAGCTATGGCTACACCTTC
>TRBV21-1|NA|TRBJ2-1|NA
CASSKEGVNEQFF
TGTGCCAGCAGCAAAGAGGGGGTCAATGAGCAGTTCTTC
>TRBV9|NA|TRBJ2-7|NA
CASSDPTGNHEQYF
TGTGCCAGCAGCGACCCTACAGGGAACCACGAGCAGTACTTC
>TRBV5-6|NA|TRBJ2-3|NA
CASSPSERRSTDTQYF
TGTGCCAGCAGCCCGAGTGAGCGGAGGAGCACAGATACGCAGTATTTT
>TRBV25-1|NA|TRBJ2-7|NA
CASSDSQGEGYEQYF
TGTGCCAGCAGTGACTCACAGGGGGAGGGATACGAGCAGTACTTC
>TRBV6-2/TRBV6-3|NA|TRBJ1-1|TRBD1
CASSRTGGHGEAFF
TGTGCCAGCAGTCGAACAGGGGGCCACGGTGAAGCTTTCTTT
>TRBV5-1|NA|TRBJ1-6|NA
CASSPETHSPLHF
TGCGCCAGCAGCCCGGAAACGCACTCACCCCTCCACTTT
>TRBV4-2|NA|TRBJ2-7|TRBD2
CASSPGLADSYEQYF
TGTGCCAGCAGCCCAGGACTAGCGGACAGCTACGAGCAGTACTTC
>TRBV6-4|NA|TRBJ1-6|NA
CASRQQGSRNSPLHF
TGTGCCAGCAGACAACAGGGCTCGAGGAATTCACCCCTCCACTTT
>TRBV6-1|NA|TRBJ1-1|NA
CASSDRVTEAFF
TGTGCCAGCAGTGACAGGGTCACTGAAGCTTTCTTT
>TRBV5-1|NA|TRBJ2-7|NA
CASSLDGTVSYEQYF
TGCGCCAGCAGCTTGGACGGGACGGTCTCCTACGAGCAGTACTTC
>TRBV18|once|TRBJ2-5|NA
CASSRYREETQYF
TGTGCCAGCTCACGTTACAGGGAGGAGACCCAGTACTTC
>TRBV7-8|NA|TRBJ1-2|NA
CASSLLPGSRYGYTF
TGTGCCAGCAGCTTACTTCCAGGGTCGCGGTATGGCTACACCTTC
>TRBV7-8|NA|TRBJ1-2|NA
CASSLGAQNYGYTF
TGTGCCAGCAGCTTAGGGGCTCAAAACTATGGCTACACCTTC
>TRBV2|NA|TRBJ1-6|TRBD1
CASSIGGSSPLHF
TGTGCCAGCAGTATAGGGGGCAGTTCACCCCTCCACTTT
>TRBV11-2|NA|TRBJ1-1|TRBD1
CASGGGGMNTEAFF
TGTGCCAGCGGGGGAGGGGGCATGAACACTGAAGCTTTCTTT
>TRBV27|NA|TRBJ2-7|NA
CASSLSNRFGDEQYF
TGTGCCAGCAGTTTATCGAACAGGTTCGGAGACGAGCAGTACTTC
>TRBV27|NA|TRBJ1-2|NA
CASSLGNNYGYTF
TGTGCCAGCAGTTTAGGGAACAACTATGGCTACACCTTC
>TRBV4-1|NA|TRBJ1-1|TRBD1
CASSHDRGSTEAFF
TGCGCCAGCAGCCACGACAGGGGAAGCACTGAAGCTTTCTTT
>TRBV4-2|NA|TRBJ2-7|NA
CASSQGEGQPYEQYF
TGTGCCAGCAGCCAAGGAGAGGGACAACCCTACGAGCAGTACTTC
>TRBV5-1|NA|TRBJ1-1|TRBD1
CASSLFAGTVNTEAFF
TGCGCCAGCAGTCTATTCGCCGGGACAGTGAACACTGAAGCTTTCTTT
>TRBV27|NA|TRBJ1-4|NA
CASSLSAGYFEKLFF
TGTGCCAGCAGTTTATCGGCAGGGTATTTTGAAAAACTGTTTTTT
>TRBV18|once|TRBJ2-1|NA
CASSLRAQGSYNEQFF
TGTGCCAGCTCACTCCGAGCACAGGGCTCCTACAATGAGCAGTTCTTC
>TRBV11-2|NA|TRBJ2-1|NA
CASSSPKDSGHGEQFF
TGTGCCAGCAGCTCACCTAAGGATAGCGGCCATGGTGAGCAGTTCTTC
>TRBV6-5|NA|TRBJ2-7|NA
CASRRTSHYEQYF
TGTGCCAGCAGACGGACAAGCCACTACGAGCAGTACTTC
>TRBV5-1|NA|TRBJ2-2|TRBD2
CASSWGLAGNTGELFF
TGCGCCAGCAGCTGGGGACTAGCGGGAAACACCGGGGAGCTGTTTTTT
>TRBV3-1/TRBV3-2|NA|TRBJ2-5|NA
CASSQDVTPLRTQYF
TGTGCCAGCAGCCAAGATGTCACGCCCCTCCGGACCCAGTACTTC
>TRBV20-1|NA|TRBJ1-1|NA
CSASRRRVNTEAFF
TGCAGTGCTAGTCGGCGGAGAGTGAACACTGAAGCTTTCTTT
>TRBV30|once|TRBJ1-6|NA
CAWHRVRDSPLHF
TGTGCCTGGCATCGGGTGCGCGACTCACCCCTCCACTTT
>TRBV5-1|NA|TRBJ2-1|NA
CASSLSRGSNEQFF
TGCGCCAGCAGCTTGAGCAGGGGTAGTAATGAGCAGTTCTTC
>TRBV7-8|NA|TRBJ2-7|NA
CASSLVYSYEQYF
TGTGCCAGCAGCTTAGTGTACAGTTACGAGCAGTACTTC
>TRBV28|NA|TRBJ1-1|TRBD1
CASRSGTGGLGNTEAFF
TGTGCCAGCAGATCGGGGACAGGGGGCCTTGGGAACACTGAAGCTTTCTTT
>TRBV7-6|NA|TRBJ2-1|NA
CASSLAFISYNEQFF
TGTGCCAGCAGCTTAGCCTTCATCTCCTACAATGAGCAGTTCTTC
>TRBV5-4|NA|TRBJ1-4|TRBD1
CASSLGGTTGAPPGKLFF
TGTGCCAGCAGCTTGGGAGGGACGACAGGGGCGCCTCCGGGAAAACTGTTTTTT
>TRBV6-5|NA|TRBJ2-7|NA
CASRQGYEQYF
TGTGCCAGCAGACAGGGCTACGAGCAGTACTTC
>TRBV4-2|NA|TRBJ1-3|NA
CASSQEPGTSGNTIYF
TGTGCCAGCAGCCAAGAACCCGGAACCTCTGGAAACACCATATATTTT
>TRBV5-8|NA|TRBJ1-3|NA
CASSFAGVVGNTIYF
TGTGCCAGCAGCTTCGCAGGGGTTGTTGGAAACACCATATATTTT
>TRBV7-2|NA|TRBJ2-7|TRBD2
CASSSRTRGAYEQYF
TGTGCCAGCAGCTCACGGACTAGAGGGGCGTACGAGCAGTACTTC
>TRBV28|NA|TRBJ1-2|NA
CASSLPPSDPNYGYTF
TGTGCCAGCAGTCTCCCCCCGAGCGATCCTAACTATGGCTACACCTTC
>TRBV6-1|NA|TRBJ2-7|NA
CASSEADSDYYEQYF
TGTGCCAGCAGTGAAGCTGACAGCGATTATTACGAGCAGTACTTC
>TRBV5-6|NA|TRBJ1-5|NA
CASSEGTGMVGNQPQHF
TGTGCCAGCAGCGAAGGAACAGGGATGGTTGGCAATCAGCCCCAGCATTTT